This is a list of T cell receptor beta chains from one sample in a study of shared clonotypes between healthy human individuals. Using immunoSEQ multiplex PCR, the repertoire was profiled, and TCRdb retains in-frame clones only, with some absent. Of over a million clones listed, about 84% were seen once; the top ten hold 0.5% to 0.65%. The material sequenced was memory CD4+ T cells from PBMCs. The receptor set was obtained from a young man in good health. Some clones in this sample may be carry-over from other donors' samples. CDR3s include the opening cysteine and the closing phenylalanine or tryptophan. Each record gives: V gene, J gene, D gene, clone size, CDR3 protein, CDR3 DNA. A D gene is named only where the DNA matches it firmly. Only part of the rows carry a size: once, few, many, or a class if the clone is expanded.

V gene: TRBV4-2; J gene: TRBJ1-1; D gene: -; clone size: -; CDR3 protein: CASSLRQQMNTEAFF; CDR3 DNA: TGTGCCAGCAGCCTTCGACAGCAGATGAACACTGAAGCTTTCTTT
V gene: TRBV9; J gene: TRBJ2-5; D gene: -; clone size: -; CDR3 protein: CASSVSGQETQYF; CDR3 DNA: TGTGCCAGCAGCGTAAGCGGTCAAGAGACCCAGTACTTC
V gene: TRBV21-1; J gene: TRBJ2-7; D gene: -; clone size: -; CDR3 protein: CASSKWGGLGSYEQYF; CDR3 DNA: TGTGCCAGCAGCAAATGGGGAGGGTTGGGATCCTACGAGCAGTACTTC
V gene: TRBV19; J gene: TRBJ1-2; D gene: -; clone size: -; CDR3 protein: CASSIDLNRRNYGYTF; CDR3 DNA: TGTGCCAGTAGTATAGATCTTAACAGACGAAACTATGGCTACACCTTC
V gene: TRBV4-3; J gene: TRBJ2-1; D gene: -; clone size: -; CDR3 protein: CASSQENGEQFF; CDR3 DNA: TGCGCCAGCAGCCAAGAAAATGGCGAGCAGTTCTTC
V gene: TRBV5-6; J gene: TRBJ2-1; D gene: TRBD2; clone size: -; CDR3 protein: CASSPAGRVAGDEQFF; CDR3 DNA: TGTGCCAGCAGCCCCGCGGGTCGGGTAGCGGGAGATGAGCAGTTCTTC
V gene: TRBV9; J gene: TRBJ2-1; D gene: TRBD2; clone size: once; CDR3 protein: CASSVVGGRALNEQFF; CDR3 DNA: TGTGCCAGCAGCGTAGTCGGCGGGAGGGCTTTGAATGAGCAGTTCTTC
V gene: TRBV18; J gene: TRBJ1-2; D gene: -; clone size: -; CDR3 protein: CASSPQLTDNYGYTF; CDR3 DNA: TGTGCCAGCTCACCTCAACTGACGGACAACTATGGCTACACCTTC
V gene: TRBV18; J gene: TRBJ1-2; D gene: -; clone size: -; CDR3 protein: CASSPGGEPVYGYTF; CDR3 DNA: TGTGCCAGCTCACCTGGGGGGGAACCGGTCTATGGCTACACCTTC
V gene: TRBV7-2; J gene: TRBJ2-2; D gene: -; clone size: -; CDR3 protein: CASSFWVISRLNTGELFF; CDR3 DNA: TGTGCCAGCAGCTTTTGGGTGATAAGCCGATTGAACACCGGGGAGCTGTTTTTT
V gene: TRBV29-1; J gene: TRBJ1-2; D gene: -; clone size: -; CDR3 protein: CSASVLYGYTF; CDR3 DNA: TGCAGCGCCTCAGTTCTCTATGGCTACACCTTC
V gene: TRBV9; J gene: TRBJ2-3; D gene: TRBD2; clone size: -; CDR3 protein: CASSVGGLAGVHTQYF; CDR3 DNA: TGTGCCAGCAGCGTAGGAGGGCTAGCGGGAGTTCATACGCAGTATTTT
V gene: TRBV7-2; J gene: TRBJ2-7; D gene: TRBD1; clone size: -; CDR3 protein: CASSPRISPGQAFYEQYF; CDR3 DNA: TGTGCCAGCAGCCCACGAATTTCGCCGGGACAGGCCTTTTACGAGCAGTACTTC
V gene: TRBV11-2; J gene: TRBJ1-1; D gene: TRBD1; clone size: -; CDR3 protein: CASSLDWRQGAFF; CDR3 DNA: TGTGCCAGCAGCTTAGATTGGAGACAGGGTGCTTTCTTT
V gene: TRBV4-1; J gene: TRBJ2-7; D gene: -; clone size: -; CDR3 protein: CASSQDSAGRSYEQYF; CDR3 DNA: TGCGCCAGCAGCCAAGATTCCGCAGGGAGATCCTACGAGCAGTACTTC
V gene: TRBV5-1; J gene: TRBJ2-1; D gene: TRBD2; clone size: -; CDR3 protein: CASSPPVAGGPDNEQFF; CDR3 DNA: TGCGCCAGCAGCCCCCCCGTCGCGGGAGGGCCCGACAATGAGCAGTTCTTC
V gene: TRBV18; J gene: TRBJ2-3; D gene: -; clone size: -; CDR3 protein: CASSPRRGITDTQYF; CDR3 DNA: TGTGCCAGCTCACCACGACGGGGGATCACAGATACGCAGTATTTT
V gene: TRBV2; J gene: TRBJ2-2; D gene: -; clone size: few; CDR3 protein: CASSIGGTGELFF; CDR3 DNA: TGTGCCAGCAGTATAGGAGGGACCGGGGAGCTGTTTTTT
V gene: TRBV11-3; J gene: TRBJ2-7; D gene: -; clone size: -; CDR3 protein: CASSLDPTSSGSGEQYF; CDR3 DNA: TGTGCCAGCAGCTTAGATCCTACGTCATCGGGTTCGGGAGAGCAGTACTTC
V gene: TRBV29-1; J gene: TRBJ1-2; D gene: -; clone size: -; CDR3 protein: CSVEVAGPRNYGYTF; CDR3 DNA: TGCAGCGTTGAAGTAGCAGGGCCCCGCAACTATGGCTACACCTTC
V gene: TRBV7-8; J gene: TRBJ2-1; D gene: -; clone size: -; CDR3 protein: CASSLRGGTSDEQFF; CDR3 DNA: TGTGCCAGCAGCTTACGGGGCGGGACGAGCGATGAGCAGTTCTTC
V gene: TRBV10-3; J gene: TRBJ2-3; D gene: -; clone size: -; CDR3 protein: CAISEPGKGPAAIDTQYF; CDR3 DNA: TGTGCCATCAGTGAGCCGGGAAAGGGACCCGCAGCAATAGATACGCAGTATTTT
V gene: TRBV30; J gene: TRBJ2-1; D gene: TRBD1; clone size: -; CDR3 protein: CAWRSFDREYEQFF; CDR3 DNA: TGTGCCTGGAGATCTTTTGACAGGGAGTATGAGCAGTTCTTC
V gene: TRBV10-2; J gene: TRBJ1-5; D gene: -; clone size: -; CDR3 protein: CASSGGGRSNQPQHF; CDR3 DNA: TGCGCCAGCAGTGGGGGGGGCAGGAGCAATCAGCCCCAGCATTTT
V gene: TRBV4-2; J gene: TRBJ2-2; D gene: -; clone size: -; CDR3 protein: CASSQDLWRNTGELFF; CDR3 DNA: TGTGCCAGCAGCCAAGATCTCTGGAGAAACACCGGGGAGCTGTTTTTT
V gene: TRBV5-1; J gene: TRBJ2-7; D gene: TRBD2; clone size: few; CDR3 protein: CASSLEGGRYEQYF; CDR3 DNA: TGCGCCAGCAGCTTGGAGGGCGGGAGGTACGAGCAGTACTTC
V gene: TRBV28; J gene: TRBJ1-6; D gene: -; clone size: -; CDR3 protein: CASSSPLALHF; CDR3 DNA: TGTGCCAGCAGTTCCCCTCTCGCCCTCCACTTT
V gene: TRBV4-3; J gene: TRBJ2-1; D gene: TRBD2; clone size: -; CDR3 protein: CASSQDETSVRKQFF; CDR3 DNA: TGCGCCAGCAGCCAAGACGAAACTAGCGTTAGAAAGCAGTTCTTC
V gene: TRBV7-9; J gene: TRBJ1-1; D gene: -; clone size: -; CDR3 protein: CASIYYAGTEAFF; CDR3 DNA: TGTGCCAGCATATACTACGCAGGGACTGAAGCTTTCTTT
V gene: TRBV9; J gene: TRBJ2-6; D gene: TRBD1; clone size: -; CDR3 protein: CASSARTGRSGANVLTF; CDR3 DNA: TGTGCCAGCAGCGCCCGGACAGGCCGCTCTGGGGCCAACGTCCTGACTTTC
V gene: TRBV7-2; J gene: TRBJ2-2; D gene: TRBD2; clone size: few; CDR3 protein: CASSLLVSGSRRELFF; CDR3 DNA: TGTGCCAGCAGCTTACTTGTTAGCGGGAGCAGGAGGGAGCTGTTTTTT
V gene: TRBV28; J gene: TRBJ1-2; D gene: -; clone size: -; CDR3 protein: CASSFGGTPDVWF; CDR3 DNA: TGTGCCAGCAGTTTTGGGGGGACTCCGGACGTGTGGTTC
V gene: TRBV5-6; J gene: TRBJ2-6; D gene: -; clone size: -; CDR3 protein: CASSLVGTGANVLTF; CDR3 DNA: TGTGCCAGCAGCCTAGTAGGTACTGGGGCCAACGTCCTGACTTTC
V gene: TRBV5-6; J gene: TRBJ2-7; D gene: TRBD2; clone size: -; CDR3 protein: CASSLGAGVYEQYF; CDR3 DNA: TGTGCCAGCAGCTTGGGTGCGGGAGTCTACGAGCAGTACTTC
V gene: TRBV7-8; J gene: TRBJ2-7; D gene: TRBD1; clone size: -; CDR3 protein: CASSPSPLDRGNEQYF; CDR3 DNA: TGTGCCAGCAGCCCATCACCATTGGACAGGGGGAACGAGCAGTACTTC
V gene: TRBV28; J gene: TRBJ2-5; D gene: TRBD1; clone size: -; CDR3 protein: CASSSQTGGVETQYF; CDR3 DNA: TGTGCCAGCAGTTCGCAAACAGGGGGCGTAGAGACCCAGTACTTC
V gene: TRBV5-8; J gene: TRBJ2-5; D gene: -; clone size: -; CDR3 protein: CASSGTLFNLRETQYF; CDR3 DNA: TGTGCCAGCAGCGGGACGCTGTTCAATCTGCGGGAGACCCAGTACTTC
V gene: TRBV6-1; J gene: TRBJ2-7; D gene: -; clone size: -; CDR3 protein: CASSEGPSSYEQYF; CDR3 DNA: TGTGCCAGCAGTGAAGGCCCTAGCTCCTACGAGCAGTACTTC
V gene: TRBV7-2; J gene: TRBJ1-2; D gene: -; clone size: -; CDR3 protein: CASSLARLANYGYTF; CDR3 DNA: TGTGCCAGCAGCTTAGCCAGGCTAGCTAACTATGGCTACACCTTC
V gene: TRBV30; J gene: TRBJ1-5; D gene: TRBD1; clone size: -; CDR3 protein: CACGQGDNQPQHF; CDR3 DNA: TGTGCCTGTGGACAGGGGGATAATCAGCCCCAGCATTTT